This T cell receptor (beta chain) was recovered during a study of T cells in Graves' hyperthyroidism and ophthalmopathy. Findings and limits, study-wide: Progression to ophthalmopathy was predicted a median of 6.5 months early. Blood also held most thyroid clonotypes expanded beyond 0.001.

Of note for this clonotype: Its specificity is unknown. Given a much more abundant clone one base away, this may be a read error.

The CDR3 has 16 amino acids. The germline V gene has CDR1 SEHNR and CDR2 FQNEAQ (reference sequence). Amplification of TCR beta CDR3 regions was performed using RNA transcripts as template. A first-round RT-PCR of the TCR CDR3 used the HTBI primer set. TCRdb itself ran the multiplex PCR reads through MiXCR, one entry per CDR3 protein. The sample holds more than 500,000 distinct CDR3 sequences, about half seen once. Any patient presenting with uncontrolled infection, other autoimmune disease, pregnancy or lactation was left out. Diagnosis relied on clinical symptoms, serum thyroxine and TRAb, thyroid ultrasound and orbital computed tomography.

The TCR was taken from an adult woman with Graves' disease, either hyperthyroidism or ophthalmopathy (not recorded which). This rearrangement joins TRBV7-9 to TRBJ2-7; D possibly uses TRBD1 or TRBD2 (5 bases each). The sequenced sample was peripheral blood or thyroid tissue (not recorded which). The CDR3 sequence is CVSSLYGGTRSYEQYF. The CDR3 bases are TGTGTCAGCAGCTTGTATGGGGGTACCAGATCCTACGAGCAGTACTTC. Full variable domain (rest looked up from reference TRBV7-9 and TRBJ2-7): DTGVSQNPRHKITKRGQNVTFRCDPISEHNRLYWYRQTLGQGPEFLTYFQNEAQLEKSRLLSDRFSAERPKGSFSTLEIQRTEQGDSAMYLCVSSLYGGTRSYEQYFGPGTRLTVT.